This entry is about one T cell receptor (beta chain). Per germline, CDR1 LNHDA and CDR2 SQIVND (reference sequence). Trimming removed 6 bases from V and 8 bases from J, with 8 bases in between. The CDR3 runs to 11 residues. These data come from a study of blood T cell repertoires in COVID-19. Participants spanned ages about 18 to 89 years and resided in 20 to 25 US areas. Clinical history as reported by participants underpinned cohort assignment. Original handling: By means of reference gene primer amplification, nucleated cell counts were estimated. Method: immunoSEQ multiplex PCR; TCRdb's copy keeps in-frame clones and lacks some. From that table come the V and J calls and clone size; the DNA was used to work out D and trimming. The data contain some 150,000 clones, approximately 83% of them singletons.

V usage is TRBV19 and J usage is TRBJ2-1; maybe TRBD2 (6 bases). This TCR was recovered from a man aged 50 or older who had recovered from COVID-19. Sequencing was carried out using PBMCs or T cells enriched from blood (not recorded which). This CDR3 reads CASRGLDEQFF. Written as DNA, the CDR3 is TGTGCCAGTAGGGGACTCGATGAGCAGTTCTTC.